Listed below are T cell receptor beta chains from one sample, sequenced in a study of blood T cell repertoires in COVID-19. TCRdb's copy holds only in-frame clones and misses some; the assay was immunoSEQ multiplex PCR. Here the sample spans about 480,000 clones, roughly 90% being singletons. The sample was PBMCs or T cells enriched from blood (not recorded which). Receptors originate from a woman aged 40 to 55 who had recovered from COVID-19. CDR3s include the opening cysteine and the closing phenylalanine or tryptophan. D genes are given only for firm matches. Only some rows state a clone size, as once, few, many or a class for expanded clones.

DNA: TGCGCCAGCAGCTTGGCCCCGGGGACAAACCTAGGAGGAAACACCATATATTTT
CDR3: CASSLAPGTNLGGNTIYF
J: TRBJ1-3
size: NA
V: TRBV5-1
D: NA

DNA: TGTGCCAGCAGCCAGGGACTAGACCTTATCTACGAGCAGTACTTC
CDR3: CASSQGLDLIYEQYF
J: TRBJ2-7
size: NA
V: TRBV4-2
D: TRBD2

DNA: TGTGCCAGCAGCAAGGGACAGGAAGAGACCCAGTACTTC
CDR3: CASSKGQEETQYF
J: TRBJ2-5
size: NA
V: TRBV11-3
D: TRBD1

DNA: TGTGCCGGGGGACTAGCAGCCAAAAACATTCAGTACTTC
CDR3: CAGGLAAKNIQYF
J: TRBJ2-4
size: NA
V: TRBV2
D: TRBD2

DNA: TGTGCCAGCAGTCCGACAGGGATGGGAAACACCATATATTTT
CDR3: CASSPTGMGNTIYF
J: TRBJ1-3
size: NA
V: TRBV6-5
D: TRBD1

DNA: TGCGCCAGCAGCCAAGAGCCCTTCGGGTCCAGCTCCTACAATGAGCAGTTCTTC
CDR3: CASSQEPFGSSSYNEQFF
J: TRBJ2-1
size: NA
V: TRBV4-1
D: NA

DNA: TGTGCCAGCAGTGCCCCCCGGGAGGGGGACACTGAAGCTTTCTTT
CDR3: CASSAPREGDTEAFF
J: TRBJ1-1
size: NA
V: TRBV27
D: NA

DNA: TGTGCCAGCAGCTTATTAATACAGGGTGGTAGGTCACCCCTCCACTTT
CDR3: CASSLLIQGGRSPLHF
J: TRBJ1-6
size: once
V: TRBV11-2
D: NA

DNA: TGTGCCAGCAGCCGGGACACCAACCTAAGGACCTACGAGCAGTACTTC
CDR3: CASSRDTNLRTYEQYF
J: TRBJ2-7
size: NA
V: TRBV3-1/TRBV3-2
D: NA

DNA: TGTGCCAGCAGCCCCGGCGGGGGGGCTAGAGAGCAGTACTTC
CDR3: CASSPGGGAREQYF
J: TRBJ2-7
size: NA
V: TRBV9
D: TRBD2

DNA: TGTGCCAGCAGCTTGGGACAGGGGTTTGCCTATGGCTACACCTTC
CDR3: CASSLGQGFAYGYTF
J: TRBJ1-2
size: NA
V: TRBV7-9
D: TRBD1

DNA: TGCGCCAGCAGCTTCGGACAGCCTAATGAAAAACTGTTTTTT
CDR3: CASSFGQPNEKLFF
J: TRBJ1-4
size: NA
V: TRBV5-1
D: NA

DNA: TGCGCCAGCAGTGATAGTACTCCCGTCGAGCAGTACTTC
CDR3: CASSDSTPVEQYF
J: TRBJ2-7
size: many
V: TRBV10-2
D: NA

DNA: TGTGCCAGCAGTACTCCGGGACAAACTTACGAGCAGTACTTC
CDR3: CASSTPGQTYEQYF
J: TRBJ2-7
size: NA
V: TRBV28
D: NA

DNA: TGTGCCAGCGGGGGACTAGCGGGAGGAGGGGAGCTGTTTTTT
CDR3: CASGGLAGGGELFF
J: TRBJ2-2
size: NA
V: TRBV28
D: TRBD2

DNA: TGTGCCAACCTCCACAGAGAGAGCACAGATACGCAGTATTTT
CDR3: CANLHRESTDTQYF
J: TRBJ2-3
size: once
V: TRBV6-4
D: NA

DNA: TGTGCCACCAGCAGGGGACAGGGTAGTCAGCCCCAGCATTTT
CDR3: CATSRGQGSQPQHF
J: TRBJ1-5
size: NA
V: TRBV15
D: TRBD1

DNA: TGTGCCAGCAGTTACTCGGGGAGTTCATCCTACGAGCAGTACTTC
CDR3: CASSYSGSSSYEQYF
J: TRBJ2-7
size: once
V: TRBV6-5
D: NA

DNA: TGTGCCAGCAGCCGGGGGGAGGAGCAGTACTTC
CDR3: CASSRGEEQYF
J: TRBJ2-5
size: NA
V: TRBV11-2
D: TRBD2

DNA: TGTGCCATCAGTGATCAAGATACGCAGTATTTT
CDR3: CAISDQDTQYF
J: TRBJ2-3
size: NA
V: TRBV10-3
D: NA

DNA: TGTGCCAGTAGTACCATCACAGGGGGCAGTAGCAATCAGCCCCAGCATTTT
CDR3: CASSTITGGSSNQPQHF
J: TRBJ1-5
size: NA
V: TRBV19
D: TRBD1

DNA: TGTGCCACCAGCAGAGGACAGGGGAAAGGCTACACCTTC
CDR3: CATSRGQGKGYTF
J: TRBJ1-2
size: NA
V: TRBV15
D: TRBD1

DNA: TGTGCCAGCAGCTACGGGACAGGGGGCCTTTATGGCTACACCTTC
CDR3: CASSYGTGGLYGYTF
J: TRBJ1-2
size: NA
V: TRBV7-8
D: TRBD1

DNA: TGCGCCAGCAGCGGAGGCGGGGTGGGCTACAATGAGCAGTTCTTC
CDR3: CASSGGGVGYNEQFF
J: TRBJ2-1
size: NA
V: TRBV5-1
D: NA

DNA: TGTGCCAGCAGCTTAACCAGGGCGACTGAAGCTTTCTTT
CDR3: CASSLTRATEAFF
J: TRBJ1-1
size: once
V: TRBV7-9
D: NA

DNA: TGCGCCAGCAGCTTCAGAGCGGGAGACTACGAGCAGTACTTC
CDR3: CASSFRAGDYEQYF
J: TRBJ2-7
size: NA
V: TRBV5-1
D: TRBD2

DNA: TGTGCCAGCATCCCTCGTGTCTGGAACACTGAAGCTTTCTTT
CDR3: CASIPRVWNTEAFF
J: TRBJ1-1
size: NA
V: TRBV28
D: NA

DNA: TGTGCCAGCAGCAAGACAGGGACTAGCAATCAGCCCCAGCATTTT
CDR3: CASSKTGTSNQPQHF
J: TRBJ1-5
size: NA
V: TRBV11-2
D: TRBD1

DNA: TGTGCCAGCAGTTCGACACTCGACAGTAAGGGACTAGCGGCATACAATGAGCAGTTCTTC
CDR3: CASSSTLDSKGLAAYNEQFF
J: TRBJ2-1
size: NA
V: TRBV27
D: TRBD2

DNA: TGCAGCGTTGCCGGGACAGACTATGGCTACACCTTC
CDR3: CSVAGTDYGYTF
J: TRBJ1-2
size: NA
V: TRBV29-1
D: TRBD1

DNA: TGCGCCAGCAGCTCCCTACTAAGCACAGATACGCAGTATTTT
CDR3: CASSSLLSTDTQYF
J: TRBJ2-3
size: once
V: TRBV5-1
D: NA

DNA: TGTGCCAGCAGCCAATCCACAGTGGCTGAAGCTTTCTTT
CDR3: CASSQSTVAEAFF
J: TRBJ1-1
size: NA
V: TRBV16
D: NA

DNA: TGTGCCAGCAGCCCTGCTTCGCAGGGTATATCTGAAGCTTTCTTT
CDR3: CASSPASQGISEAFF
J: TRBJ1-1
size: NA
V: TRBV5-4
D: NA

DNA: TGTGCCAGCAGCGGCGGGGGGGAGACCCAGTACTTC
CDR3: CASSGGGETQYF
J: TRBJ2-5
size: NA
V: TRBV6-2/TRBV6-3
D: TRBD2

DNA: TGTGCCAGCAGCTTACTAGCGGGCCACACAGATACGCAGTATTTT
CDR3: CASSLLAGHTDTQYF
J: TRBJ2-3
size: NA
V: TRBV7-2
D: TRBD2

DNA: TGTGCTAGTGGTCTAGCGGGAGCAGAGACCCAGTACTTC
CDR3: CASGLAGAETQYF
J: TRBJ2-5
size: NA
V: TRBV12-5
D: TRBD2

DNA: TGTGCCAGCAGCGAAGGGGACGGGACAGGAAATTCACCCCTCCACTTT
CDR3: CASSEGDGTGNSPLHF
J: TRBJ1-6
size: NA
V: TRBV7-9
D: TRBD1

DNA: TGTGCCACCTCCCCCCTACAGGCGAACTATGGCTACACCTTC
CDR3: CATSPLQANYGYTF
J: TRBJ1-2
size: NA
V: TRBV10-3
D: NA

DNA: TGCGCCAGCAGCCAGGGTGACGAGAGGATTGAAAAACTGTTTTTT
CDR3: CASSQGDERIEKLFF
J: TRBJ1-4
size: NA
V: TRBV4-3
D: NA

DNA: TGTGCCAGCAGCCAGGACAGCATGAACACTGAAGCTTTCTTT
CDR3: CASSQDSMNTEAFF
J: TRBJ1-1
size: NA
V: TRBV3-1/TRBV3-2
D: NA

DNA: TGTGCCAGCAGCAAGCCCAAGGCGGGACAGCAAGAGACCCAGTACTTC
CDR3: CASSKPKAGQQETQYF
J: TRBJ2-5
size: NA
V: TRBV7-6
D: NA

DNA: TGTGCCAGCAGCTTAGGGGCGCCGCGCAATTCACCCCTCCACTTT
CDR3: CASSLGAPRNSPLHF
J: TRBJ1-6
size: NA
V: TRBV11-2
D: NA

DNA: TGCGCCAGCAGCCAAGATACGGGTGGTTATTCACCCCTCCACTTT
CDR3: CASSQDTGGYSPLHF
J: TRBJ1-6
size: NA
V: TRBV4-3
D: NA

DNA: TGTGCCACCAGTGGGGGACAGAGCTCCTACAATGAGCAGTTCTTC
CDR3: CATSGGQSSYNEQFF
J: TRBJ2-1
size: NA
V: TRBV24-1
D: TRBD1

DNA: TGTGCCAGCCTAGTCGGCAGGGTAGGTGAAGCTTTCTTT
CDR3: CASLVGRVGEAFF
J: TRBJ1-1
size: NA
V: TRBV28
D: NA

DNA: TGTGCCAGCACGGGGGACCTTTTCAACACTGAAGCTTTCTTT
CDR3: CASTGDLFNTEAFF
J: TRBJ1-1
size: NA
V: TRBV3-1/TRBV3-2
D: NA

DNA: TGTGCCAGCAGTTACTTTGGAGGGAGAACATACGAGCAGTACTTC
CDR3: CASSYFGGRTYEQYF
J: TRBJ2-7
size: NA
V: TRBV6-2/TRBV6-3
D: NA

DNA: TGTGCCAGCAGCTTCGGCTCAGGAATTGAAGCTTTCTTT
CDR3: CASSFGSGIEAFF
J: TRBJ1-1
size: NA
V: TRBV7-9
D: NA

DNA: TGTGCCATCATAGGGCAGGGAAGCACTGAAGCTTTCTTT
CDR3: CAIIGQGSTEAFF
J: TRBJ1-1
size: NA
V: TRBV10-3
D: NA

DNA: TGTGCCAGCAGCCCCTCGTCGGTCGGGGAGCTGTTTTTT
CDR3: CASSPSSVGELFF
J: TRBJ2-2
size: NA
V: TRBV7-2
D: NA

DNA: TGTGCCAGCAGCTCTCTTGGTACACAACAGGGGAGAGAGACCCAGTACTTC
CDR3: CASSSLGTQQGRETQYF
J: TRBJ2-5
size: NA
V: TRBV7-8
D: TRBD1

DNA: TGTGCCAGCAGACCTACCGGCGAACTAGCGGCATACACAGATACGCAGTATTTT
CDR3: CASRPTGELAAYTDTQYF
J: TRBJ2-3
size: once
V: TRBV11-2
D: TRBD2

DNA: TGTGCCACCAGCATTTGGACAGGCTCGGAAGAGACCCAGTACTTC
CDR3: CATSIWTGSEETQYF
J: TRBJ2-5
size: NA
V: TRBV15
D: TRBD1